A selection of T cell receptor beta chains follows, all from one sample in a study of identical twins. TCRdb recomputed calls from the 5' RACE reads with MiXCR, one row per CDR3 protein. The table shows 200,000 to 300,000 distinct CDR3 sequences, with 8% to 11% occurring only once. Sequencing was performed on memory T cells sorted from blood. The receptor set was obtained from a man aged 50 to 59 in good health. Each CDR3 is given with its conserved first and last residue. The D gene is left open where the match is weak. Rows give clone size only sometimes, using once, few, many, or a class for an expanded clone.

>-|TRBJ2-3|few|TRBV7-9
CASSTGGGSNTQYF
TGTGCCAGCAGTACCGGGGGCGGGAGCAATACGCAGTATTTT
>-|TRBJ2-3|-|TRBV5-1
CASSLDRDLGTDTQYF
TGCGCCAGCAGCTTGGACAGGGATCTGGGCACAGATACGCAGTATTTT
>TRBD1|TRBJ1-6|-|TRBV6-5
CASIVTAWVPGQPNSPLHF
TGTGCCAGCATAGTTACGGCCTGGGTCCCGGGACAGCCGAATTCACCCCTCCACTTT
>-|TRBJ1-4|many|TRBV28
CASSSRISGGKLFF
TGTGCCAGCAGTTCACGCATATCAGGCGGCAAACTGTTTTTT
>-|TRBJ1-4|-|TRBV30
CAWSSLVNEKLFF
TGTGCCTGGAGTAGCCTTGTTAATGAAAAACTGTTTTTT
>-|TRBJ1-2|few|TRBV4-2
CASSQAGANNYGYTF
TGTGCCAGCAGCCAAGCAGGGGCTAATAACTATGGCTACACCTTC
>-|TRBJ2-3|many|TRBV10-3
CAAGGDNTDTQYF
TGTGCCGCCGGAGGGGATAACACAGATACGCAGTATTTT
>TRBD1|TRBJ2-1|few|TRBV20-1
CSALTGVSYNEQFF
TGCAGTGCTCTAACAGGGGTCTCCTACAATGAGCAGTTCTTC
>TRBD1|TRBJ2-7|few|TRBV14
CASSPPGTGKNEQYF
TGTGCCAGCAGCCCCCCCGGGACAGGGAAAAACGAGCAGTACTTC
>-|TRBJ2-5|-|TRBV7-9
CASSLVIETQYF
TGTGCCAGCAGCTTAGTTATTGAGACCCAGTACTTC
>-|TRBJ2-3|many|TRBV4-3
CASSPESTDTQYF
TGCGCCAGCAGCCCAGAAAGCACAGATACGCAGTATTTT
>-|TRBJ2-7|-|TRBV7-6
CASSLGSTVYEQYF
TGTGCCAGCAGCTTAGGTAGTACGGTCTACGAGCAGTACTTC
>-|TRBJ1-1|many|TRBV27
CASSQLRGTEAFF
TGTGCCAGCAGTCAACTAAGGGGTACTGAAGCTTTCTTT
>TRBD1|TRBJ1-6|-|TRBV12-3/TRBV12-4
CASSLGGQGSPLHF
TGTGCCAGCAGTTTAGGGGGACAGGGATCACCCCTCCACTTT
>-|TRBJ2-6|many|TRBV27
CASSLSHRVGSGANVLTF
TGTGCCAGCAGTTTATCGCACAGGGTGGGGTCTGGGGCCAACGTCCTGACTTTC
>-|TRBJ2-1|-|TRBV20-1
CSARERYNEQFF
TGCAGTGCTAGAGAGCGGTACAATGAGCAGTTCTTC
>TRBD1|TRBJ2-7|many|TRBV7-8
CASSSTTGQDYEQYF
TGTGCCAGCAGCTCTACAACGGGACAGGACTACGAGCAGTACTTC
>-|TRBJ1-2|-|TRBV6-2/TRBV6-3
CASSYSSNYGYTF
TGTGCCAGCAGTTACTCGAGCAACTATGGCTACACCTTC
>-|TRBJ1-1|few|TRBV2
CASSNGANTEAFF
TGTGCCAGCAGTAACGGTGCAAACACTGAAGCTTTCTTT
>-|TRBJ1-4|few|TRBV7-2
CASSVRQTTNEKLFF
TGTGCCAGCAGCGTCAGACAGACAACTAATGAAAAACTGTTTTTT
>-|TRBJ1-6|-|TRBV19
CASSRAVGNSPLHF
TGTGCCAGTAGCAGGGCGGTCGGCAATTCACCCCTCCACTTT
>TRBD1|TRBJ2-7|few|TRBV7-6
CASSEDRFYEQYF
TGTGCCAGCAGCGAGGACAGGTTCTACGAGCAGTACTTC
>-|TRBJ1-1|few|TRBV28
CASAMGGTEAFF
TGTGCCAGCGCTATGGGGGGGACTGAAGCTTTCTTT
>-|TRBJ2-6|few|TRBV19
CASSSWFQGRSNSGANVLTF
TGTGCCAGTAGCTCCTGGTTCCAGGGAAGATCCAACTCTGGGGCCAACGTCCTGACTTTC
>TRBD2|TRBJ2-1|few|TRBV11-2
CASGGTGGSGEQFF
TGTGCCAGCGGGGGGACGGGAGGCTCTGGGGAGCAGTTCTTC
>-|TRBJ1-2|many|TRBV6-1
CASRVGTDLGHGYTF
TGTGCCAGCAGAGTAGGGACCGATCTAGGACATGGCTACACCTTC
>TRBD2|TRBJ2-1|many|TRBV28
CASSFSLAGGLQFF
TGTGCCAGCAGTTTTTCCCTAGCGGGGGGGTTGCAGTTCTTC
>-|TRBJ2-5|-|TRBV5-4
CASSLSSGVVGETQYF
TGTGCCAGCAGCTTGAGTTCAGGGGTCGTTGGGGAGACCCAGTACTTC
>-|TRBJ1-3|few|TRBV28
CASNLGGTSGNTIYF
TGTGCCAGCAATTTAGGCGGGACCTCTGGAAACACCATATATTTT
>-|TRBJ1-3|-|TRBV6-1
CASSPGHVGNTIYF
TGTGCCAGCAGCCCCGGACATGTCGGAAACACCATATATTTT
>-|TRBJ1-1|few|TRBV6-1
CASTTESGTEAFF
TGTGCCAGCACCACTGAAAGTGGCACTGAAGCTTTCTTT
>TRBD2|TRBJ2-5|-|TRBV5-1
CASSPGTSGGAWETQYF
TGCGCCAGCAGCCCCGGGACTAGCGGGGGGGCCTGGGAGACCCAGTACTTC
>TRBD2|TRBJ2-5|many|TRBV3-1
CASSQLGFLAAIQETQYF
TGTGCCAGCAGCCAACTGGGGTTCCTAGCGGCTATACAAGAGACCCAGTACTTC
>-|TRBJ1-6|few|TRBV18
CASSPLSTPNSPLHF
TGTGCCAGCTCACCACTGTCGACACCAAACTCACCCCTCCACTTT
>TRBD1|TRBJ2-7|many|TRBV7-9
CASSFGTGKGYEQYF
TGTGCCAGCAGCTTCGGGACAGGAAAAGGCTACGAGCAGTACTTC
>-|TRBJ2-3|many|TRBV10-3
CAISEATGHSTDTQYF
TGTGCCATCAGTGAGGCTACAGGTCACAGCACAGATACGCAGTATTTT
>-|TRBJ2-1|many|TRBV4-3
CASSQGGSSLEQFF
TGCGCCAGCAGCCAAGGGGGTTCCTCACTTGAGCAGTTCTTC
>TRBD1|TRBJ2-4|-|TRBV6-2/TRBV6-3
CASRTGTGLISRDIQYF
TGTGCCAGCAGAACCGGGACAGGTCTCATTAGCCGGGACATTCAGTACTTC
>-|TRBJ1-2|many|TRBV7-9
CASSLQGANYGYTF
TGTGCCAGCAGCTTACAAGGCGCGAACTATGGCTACACCTTC
>-|TRBJ2-3|many|TRBV5-1
CASSKGVGDTDTQYF
TGCGCCAGCAGCAAAGGTGTGGGTGACACAGATACGCAGTATTTT
>TRBD2|TRBJ2-5|once|TRBV3-1
CASSQRGLAGRRPQETQYF
TGTGCCAGCAGCCAACGAGGACTAGCGGGGCGGCGACCTCAAGAGACCCAGTACTTC
>TRBD1|TRBJ2-1|many|TRBV5-1
CASSIGQGGNEQFF
TGCGCCAGCAGCATAGGACAGGGCGGGAATGAGCAGTTCTTC
>TRBD2|TRBJ2-4|many|TRBV4-1
CASSQVSGGGPKNIQYF
TGCGCCAGCAGCCAAGTGTCGGGGGGGGGGCCCAAAAACATTCAGTACTTC
>-|TRBJ2-4|many|TRBV15
CATSREDKAGAKNIQYF
TGTGCCACCAGCAGAGAAGACAAAGCCGGCGCCAAAAACATTCAGTACTTC
>TRBD1|TRBJ1-2|many|TRBV10-3
CAISAGTDYGYTF
TGTGCCATCAGTGCCGGGACAGACTATGGCTACACCTTC
>-|TRBJ2-7|-|TRBV18
CASSQSVSYEQYF
TGTGCCAGCTCACAATCCGTCTCCTACGAGCAGTACTTC
>-|TRBJ1-2|few|TRBV5-6
CASSPGTLTGYGYTF
TGTGCCAGCAGCCCCGGGACACTGACGGGCTATGGCTACACCTTC
>-|TRBJ2-3|few|TRBV9
CASSVGGSGGPTDTQYF
TGTGCCAGCAGCGTAGGGGGTTCGGGCGGCCCAACAGATACGCAGTATTTT
>-|TRBJ2-1|many|TRBV4-1
CASSQLRAESPYNEQFF
TGCGCCAGCAGCCAACTTAGGGCCGAAAGCCCCTACAATGAGCAGTTCTTC
>-|TRBJ2-3|few|TRBV29-1
CSAPRGADTQYF
TGCAGCGCTCCGAGGGGGGCAGATACGCAGTATTTT
>-|TRBJ2-3|few|TRBV11-1
CASSRIQTGPSSTDTQYF
TGTGCCAGCAGCAGAATCCAGACAGGACCCTCTAGCACAGATACGCAGTATTTT
>-|TRBJ2-5|few|TRBV4-1
CASSQGLAYETQYF
TGCGCCAGCAGCCAAGGGCTAGCGTATGAGACCCAGTACTTC
>-|TRBJ2-5|many|TRBV7-3
CASSLFQGETQYF
TGTGCCAGCAGCTTATTTCAGGGGGAGACCCAGTACTTC
>-|TRBJ2-7|many|TRBV28
CASSRPLNEQYF
TGTGCCAGCAGTCGTCCACTTAACGAGCAGTACTTC
>-|TRBJ2-3|-|TRBV9
CASSVEFADTQYF
TGTGCCAGCAGCGTTGAGTTTGCAGATACGCAGTATTTT